Below are 9 T cell receptor beta chains sequenced from a single sample in a study of neurological immune-mediated disorders (dated by TCRdb to about 2019). This specimen's time point label, per the study, means: longitudinal time-point 2. The library was built by means of 5' RACE. For sequencing, an Illumina HiSeq 2500 was employed. TCRdb cleaned the public reads at Q25 with fastp, built clones with MiXCR and kept in-frame beta chains. Here each entry gathers all rows of one CDR3 protein and keeps the most common genes and DNA. Within this sample are 70,000 to 95,000 distinct CDR3 sequences, with around 14% of them counted one time only. Roughly 5% of the sample goes to the ten largest clones. Material: PBMCs. The receptor set was obtained from a female donor with HTLV-1-associated myelopathy (HAM/TSP).

The sample holds many counts of this clonotype. The rearrangement links TRBV20-1 to TRBJ2-1, with 7 nucleotides matching TRBD1. V lost 5 bases to trimming and J lost 0 bases; unmatched junction nucleotides: 4. Germline V gives CDR1 DFQATT, CDR2 SNEGSKA (reference sequence). The CDR3 runs to 14 residues. DNA of the CDR3: TGCAGTGCTCGTGACAGGGCCTCCTACAATGAGCAGTTCTTC. This codes for CSARDRASYNEQFF.

This clonotype was counted at least ten times. The rearrangement uses TRBV7-2 and TRBJ2-3; 8 nucleotides align to TRBD2. Looked up from germline, CDR1 is SGHTA and CDR2 is FQGNSA. V dropped 6 bases and J dropped 6; count of bases not matched to a gene: 11. The CDR3 spans 15 residues. CDR3 amino acids: CASRESGGTGDTQYF. The CDR3 DNA reads TGTGCCAGCAGAGAGAGCGGGGGTACCGGGGATACGCAGTATTTT.

This clonotype was found many times. The chain couples TRBV10-2 to TRBJ2-1, with D perhaps matching TRBD1 or TRBD2 (5 bases each). Trimming left V 0 bases short and J 9 bases short, with 9 bases between. The CDR3 extends over 13 amino acids. The germline gives CDR1 WSHSY, CDR2 SAAADI. In nucleotides, the CDR3 is TGCGCCAGCAGTGAGTCAGGGACGAGTGAGCAGTTCTTC. Its protein is CASSESGTSEQFF.

Comments on this clonotype: A junction boundary mismatches the germline segment, possibly from a read error. The V gene is TRBV28, the J gene TRBJ2-2, with TRBD2 as a possible D gene (5 bases). The CDR3 totals 13 residues. CDR1 and CDR2 from the germline V gene are MDHEN and SYDVKM. CDR3 residues: CASPGPGNGEQFF. As DNA, the CDR3 is TGTGCCAGCCCCGGGCCGGGTAACGGGGAGCAGTTTTTT.

This clonotype was seen repeatedly, ten times or more. This chain connects TRBV5-1 to TRBJ1-2, with D possibly TRBD1 on 5 matching bases. The CDR3 length is 15 residues. The V gene lost 0 bases and the J gene lost 9 bases, with 18 bases spanning the gap. Germline V gene sequence: CDR1 SGHRS, CDR2 YFSETQ. The CDR3 loop reads CASSLGGTYDSSYTF. The CDR3, as DNA: TGCGCCAGCAGCTTGGGAGGGACGTACGATTCAAGCTACACCTTC.

V usage is TRBV5-1 and J usage is TRBJ1-2; TRBD1 agrees at 8 bases. The CDR3 is made up of 14 amino acids. V lost 0 bases and J lost 6; bases outside the gene matches: 4. Germline CDR1 and CDR2: SGHRS and YFSETQ. In DNA, the CDR3 is TGCGCCAGCAGCTTGGCCCCAGGGGGCAATGGCTACACCTTC. Amino acid sequence: CASSLAPGGNGYTF.

The rearrangement uses TRBV20-1 and TRBJ1-5; D unresolved. The CDR3 length is 14 residues. The V gene's germline CDR1 is DFQATT and CDR2 SNEGSKA (reference sequence). V lost 1 base and J 6 bases, leaving 13 bases between the germline ends. The CDR3 nucleotides are TGCAGTGCTAGAGGGCAAAGGCGGGGTCAGCCCCAGCATTTT. Amino acid sequence: CSARGQRRGQPQHF.

In the case of this clonotype: This may be a read error, as it is one base from a much larger clone. The chain links TRBV2 to TRBJ2-1, with TRBD2 matching 9 bases. The germline gives CDR1 SNHLY, CDR2 FYNNEI. The CDR3 consists of 16 residues. In DNA form, the CDR3 reads TGTGCCAGCAGCGTTACCGGGACTAGCTCCCACAATGAGCAGTTCTTC. Protein sequence: CASSVTGTSSHNEQFF.

This chain links TRBV20-1 with TRBJ2-3, with a tentative D call TRBD1 (5 bases). The V gene's germline CDR1 is DFQATT and CDR2 SNEGSKA (reference sequence). The CDR3 runs to 15 residues. The V end lost 0 bases, the J end lost 5 bases, and 15 bases lay between the germline ends. The CDR3 DNA follows: TGCAGTGCTAGAGATCTTGTGGGGCGCATAGATACGCAGTATTTT. Protein product: CSARDLVGRIDTQYF.